This T cell receptor beta chain was captured by sequencing in a study of blood T cells in healthy people across ages. Study results and caveats: Diversity of TCR beta per million T cells declined in a roughly linear way with age. CMV status of donors was unknown, possibly confounding expanded clonotype changes. Researchers report that TCR beta diversity correlated strongly with naive T cell percentage.

Germline V gives CDR1 SNHLY, CDR2 FYNNEI. V was pared by 8 bases and J by 5 bases, with 18 bases of the junction left unmatched. The CDR3 is 17 residues long. Turning to this clonotype: The antigen is not known.

Combining a sample-barcoded 5' primer with a J-beta primer mix, a second PCR ran for about 7 to 12 cycles. Researchers report that a template-switch adaptor with 12 random nucleotides tagged each cDNA molecule. TCRdb reprocessed the 5' RACE reads via MiXCR and lists one record per CDR3 protein. The table includes some 880,000 distinct CDR3 sequences, approximately 35% detected once. The source of this sequence is a man between 18 and 35 years old in good health. The rearrangement links TRBV2 to TRBJ2-7; 10 positions agree with TRBD1. The source material was blood. CDR3 in DNA: TGTGCCAGCGGGTTATCCAGCCGGGACAGGGGTTCCCACGAGCAGTACTTC. Translated, it gives CASGLSSRDRGSHEQYF.